Reported below is one T cell receptor beta chain. This sample stems from a study of cytomegalovirus exposure and HLA in healthy donors. Vbeta (60) and Jbeta (13) primers were used in the PCR. Libraries were prepared by immunoSEQ multiplex PCR; TCRdb keeps only in-frame clonotypes and omits some of them. The sample holds some 180,000 clones, 75% to 90% seen once. Trimming cost V 10 bases and J 6 bases, with 25 bases left between them. Germline V gene lookup returns CDR1 SNHLY and CDR2 FYNNEI. This CDR3 region has 15 residues. This TCR came from a male donor in good health and CMV-seronegative. This chain joins TRBV2 and TRBJ2-7; D is possibly TRBD1 (6 bases). Specimen: PBMCs. The CDR3 sequence: CAILGADTTFGEQYF. The CDR3 nucleotides read TGTGCCATCCTGGGGGCAGACACTACTTTTGGCGAGCAGTACTTC.